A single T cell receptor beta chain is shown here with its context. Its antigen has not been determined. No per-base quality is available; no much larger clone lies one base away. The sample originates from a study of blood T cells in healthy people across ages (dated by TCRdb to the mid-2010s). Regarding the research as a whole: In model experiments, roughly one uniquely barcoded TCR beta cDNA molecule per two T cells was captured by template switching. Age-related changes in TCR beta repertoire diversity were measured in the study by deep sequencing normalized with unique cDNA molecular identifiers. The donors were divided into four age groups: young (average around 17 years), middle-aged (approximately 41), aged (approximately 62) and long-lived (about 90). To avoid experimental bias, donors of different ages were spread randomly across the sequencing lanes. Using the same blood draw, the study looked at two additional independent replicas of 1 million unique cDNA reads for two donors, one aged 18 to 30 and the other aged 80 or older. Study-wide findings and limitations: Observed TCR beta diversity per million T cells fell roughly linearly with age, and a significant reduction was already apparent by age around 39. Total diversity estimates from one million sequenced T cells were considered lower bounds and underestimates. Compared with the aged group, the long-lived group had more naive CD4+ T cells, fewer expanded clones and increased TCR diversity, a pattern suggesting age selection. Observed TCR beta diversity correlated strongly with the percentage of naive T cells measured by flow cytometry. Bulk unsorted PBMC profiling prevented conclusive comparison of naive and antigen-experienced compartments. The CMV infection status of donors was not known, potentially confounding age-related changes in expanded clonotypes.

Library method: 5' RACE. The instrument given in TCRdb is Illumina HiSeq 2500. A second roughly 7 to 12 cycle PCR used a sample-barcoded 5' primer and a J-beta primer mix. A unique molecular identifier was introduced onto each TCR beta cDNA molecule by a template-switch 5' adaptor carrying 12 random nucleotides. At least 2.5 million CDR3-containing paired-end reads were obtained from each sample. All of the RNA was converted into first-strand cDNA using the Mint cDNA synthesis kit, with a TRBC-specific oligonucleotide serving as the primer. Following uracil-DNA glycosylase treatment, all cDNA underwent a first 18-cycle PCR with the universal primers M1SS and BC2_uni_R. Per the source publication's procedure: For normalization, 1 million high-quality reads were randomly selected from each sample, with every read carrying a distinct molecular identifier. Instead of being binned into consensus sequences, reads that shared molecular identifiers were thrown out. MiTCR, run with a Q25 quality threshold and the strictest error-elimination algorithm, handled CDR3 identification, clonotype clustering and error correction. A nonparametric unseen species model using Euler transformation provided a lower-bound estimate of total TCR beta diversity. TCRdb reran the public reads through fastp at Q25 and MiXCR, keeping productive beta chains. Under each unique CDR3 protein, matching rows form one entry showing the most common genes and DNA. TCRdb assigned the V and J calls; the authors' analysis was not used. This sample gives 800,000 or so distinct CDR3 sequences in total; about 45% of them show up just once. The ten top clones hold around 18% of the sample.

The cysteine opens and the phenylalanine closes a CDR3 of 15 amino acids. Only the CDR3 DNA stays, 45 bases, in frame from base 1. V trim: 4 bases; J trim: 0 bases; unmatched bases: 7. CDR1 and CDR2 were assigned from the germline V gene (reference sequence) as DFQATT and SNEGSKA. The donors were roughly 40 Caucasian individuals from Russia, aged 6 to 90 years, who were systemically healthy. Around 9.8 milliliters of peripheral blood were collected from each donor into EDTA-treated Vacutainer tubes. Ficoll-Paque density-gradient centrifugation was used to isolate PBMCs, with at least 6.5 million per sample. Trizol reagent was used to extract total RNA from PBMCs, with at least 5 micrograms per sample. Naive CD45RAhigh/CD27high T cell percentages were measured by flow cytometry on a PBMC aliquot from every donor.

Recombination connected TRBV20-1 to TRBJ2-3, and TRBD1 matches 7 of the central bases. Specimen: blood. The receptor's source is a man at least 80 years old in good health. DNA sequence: TGCAGTGCTATCGGGGACAGTACGAGCACAGATACGCAGTATTTT. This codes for CSAIGDSTSTDTQYF.